Listed below are T cell receptor beta chains from one sample, sequenced in a study of CD8+CD57+ T cells in acquired aplastic anemia. TCRdb re-derived calls from the reads in MiXCR, one entry per CDR3 protein. This table holds roughly 500,000 distinct CDR3 sequences, around 32% found once. Sequences were obtained from sorted CD4+, CD8+, or CD8+CD57+ T cells (not recorded which) from PBMCs. These receptors originate from a human donor with aplastic anemia. Both conserved end residues are part of each CDR3. A D gene is named only where the DNA matches it firmly. Size is omitted from some rows. Given values are once, few, many or a class for expanded clones.

v_call: TRBV7-9
d_call: TRBD2
clone_size: few
j_call: TRBJ2-2
cdr3_aa: CASSQGTSGTTGELFF
cdr3_nt: TGTGCCAGCAGCCAAGGGACTAGCGGAACCACCGGGGAGCTGTTTTTT

v_call: TRBV29-1
d_call: TRBD1
clone_size: many
j_call: TRBJ2-5
cdr3_aa: CSVVGAQGLQETQYF
cdr3_nt: TGCAGCGTTGTCGGCGCACAGGGGCTGCAAGAGACCCAGTACTTC

v_call: TRBV7-3
d_call: NA
clone_size: few
j_call: TRBJ1-1
cdr3_aa: CASSFSRENTEAFF
cdr3_nt: TGTGCCAGCAGCTTTTCCAGGGAGAACACTGAAGCTTTCTTT

v_call: TRBV20-1
d_call: TRBD2
clone_size: NA
j_call: TRBJ2-2
cdr3_aa: CSASVLASGSPGELFF
cdr3_nt: TGCAGTGCTAGTGTGTTGGCTAGCGGGAGTCCCGGGGAGCTGTTTTTT

v_call: TRBV20-1
d_call: TRBD1
clone_size: once
j_call: TRBJ2-7
cdr3_aa: CSASARGTGPTEQYF
cdr3_nt: TGCAGTGCTAGCGCCCGGGGGACAGGGCCTACGGAGCAGTACTTC

v_call: TRBV7-3
d_call: TRBD1
clone_size: NA
j_call: TRBJ1-1
cdr3_aa: CASSSETGDTEAFF
cdr3_nt: TGTGCCAGCAGCTCGGAAACAGGGGACACTGAAGCTTTCTTT

v_call: TRBV11-2
d_call: NA
clone_size: NA
j_call: TRBJ1-2
cdr3_aa: CASSPPSQIPNYGYTF
cdr3_nt: TGTGCCAGCTCACCACCGTCGCAAATCCCTAACTATGGCTACACCTTC

v_call: TRBV2
d_call: TRBD1
clone_size: few
j_call: TRBJ1-2
cdr3_aa: CAGSIGDRLAGYTF
cdr3_nt: TGTGCCGGCAGTATAGGGGACAGGTTGGCGGGCTACACCTTC

v_call: TRBV27
d_call: TRBD1
clone_size: NA
j_call: TRBJ1-2
cdr3_aa: CASSLRTGDARKF
cdr3_nt: TGTGCCAGCAGTTTAAGGACAGGGGACGCCCGAAAGTTC

v_call: TRBV4-2
d_call: TRBD2
clone_size: few
j_call: TRBJ2-4
cdr3_aa: CASSPGGSSGGPGIQYF
cdr3_nt: TGTGCCAGCAGCCCCGGCGGGTCTAGCGGGGGGCCGGGCATTCAGTACTTC

v_call: TRBV10-3
d_call: NA
clone_size: many
j_call: TRBJ1-2
cdr3_aa: CAISESGSGPTRGYTF
cdr3_nt: TGTGCCATCAGTGAGTCCGGGTCGGGACCGACTAGGGGCTACACCTTC

v_call: TRBV5-1
d_call: NA
clone_size: many
j_call: TRBJ1-5
cdr3_aa: CASSLGQSNQPQHF
cdr3_nt: TGCGCCAGCAGCTTGGGACAAAGCAATCAGCCCCAGCATTTT

v_call: TRBV11-2
d_call: NA
clone_size: NA
j_call: TRBJ2-3
cdr3_aa: CASSLLTPSTDTQYF
cdr3_nt: TGTGCCAGCAGCTTATTAACCCCAAGCACAGATACGCAGTATTTT

v_call: TRBV25-1
d_call: NA
clone_size: NA
j_call: TRBJ1-1
cdr3_aa: CARSEGLGLEAFF
cdr3_nt: TGTGCCAGGAGTGAAGGGTTAGGGCTTGAAGCTTTCTTT

v_call: TRBV4-1
d_call: NA
clone_size: NA
j_call: TRBJ2-5
cdr3_aa: CASSQGLSNKQETQYF
cdr3_nt: TGCGCCAGCAGCCAGGGACTCTCCAACAAACAAGAGACCCAGTACTTC

v_call: TRBV15
d_call: TRBD1
clone_size: many
j_call: TRBJ2-1
cdr3_aa: CATSRSTGVGEQFF
cdr3_nt: TGTGCCACCAGCAGATCGACAGGGGTAGGTGAGCAGTTCTTC

v_call: TRBV24-1
d_call: NA
clone_size: few
j_call: TRBJ2-7
cdr3_aa: CASSPNRLGVREQYF
cdr3_nt: TGTGCCAGCAGCCCCAACCGCCTGGGGGTCCGCGAGCAGTACTTC